These 23 T cell receptor beta chains were all obtained from the same sample, sequenced in a study of shared clonotypes between healthy human individuals. This table comes from immunoSEQ multiplex PCR, and its TCRdb copy is limited to in-frame clones, with some not included. The table includes some 480,000 clones, roughly 85% detected once. Input material: PBMCs. The receptors were gathered from a woman aged 40 to 49 in good health. Some clones in this sample may be carry-over from other donors' samples.

The V call is TRBV5-1, the J call TRBJ1-4; no definite D call. Trimming removed 1 base from V and 12 bases from J, with 13 bases in between. The CDR3 has 13 residues. Germline lookup yields CDR1 SGHRS and CDR2 YFSETQ. The CDR3 nucleotides read TGCGCCAGCAGCTTGATGCGGGGAGTAGAACTGTTTTTT. Protein: CASSLMRGVELFF.

The chain is built from TRBV28 and TRBJ1-2; 7 bases map to TRBD1. V dropped 5 bases and J dropped 7; count of bases not matched to a gene: 19. The CDR3 is made up of 17 amino acids. The V gene's germline CDR1 is MDHEN and CDR2 SYDVKM. The CDR3 region has the DNA TGTGCCAGCAGTCGTCCGACCGGGGGGAAGGGGGCAGTTGGCTACACCTTC. Translating it yields CASSRPTGGKGAVGYTF.

The rearrangement links TRBV5-1 to TRBJ1-1; D is unresolved. V lost 5 bases and J lost 0, with 8 bases in between. Germline V gene data show CDR1 as SGHRS and CDR2 as YFSETQ. The CDR3 consists of 13 residues. CDR3 loop: CASRTEVNTEAFF. The CDR3 DNA is TGCGCCAGCAGAACCGAGGTGAACACTGAAGCTTTCTTT.

V is TRBV11-3 and J is TRBJ2-5, with 8 bases lining up with TRBD1. CDR3 length: 15 residues. The germline CDR1 and CDR2 sequences are SGHNT and YENEEA. Trimming cost V 4 bases and J 5 bases; bases outside gene matches: 9. This CDR3 is CASSSGQGMGETQYF. The CDR3 nucleotides are TGTGCCAGCAGCTCAGGACAGGGTATGGGGGAGACCCAGTACTTC. The full variable domain, rest sourced from reference TRBV11-3 and TRBJ2-5, is EAGVVQSPRYKIIEKKQPVAFWCNPISGHNTLYWYLQNLGQGPELLIRYENEEAVDDSQLPKDRFSAERLKGVDSTLKIQPAELGDSAVYLCASSSGQGMGETQYFGPGTRLLVL.

This clone was observed a handful of times. V gene TRBV27 combines with J gene TRBJ1-5; 8 nucleotides match TRBD1. Germline loops: CDR1 MNHEY, CDR2 SMNVEV (reference sequence). With V trimmed by 2 bases and J by 1 base, 7 bases remained unmatched. This CDR3 is 17 amino acids long. CDR3: CASSLLSGQGSNQPQHF. In DNA, the CDR3 is TGTGCCAGCAGTTTACTATCCGGACAGGGAAGCAATCAGCCCCAGCATTTT.

The genes are TRBV27 and TRBJ2-2, with TRBD1 matching 9 bases. The CDR3 consists of 14 residues. The ends lost 6 bases at V and 7 bases at J; junction bases unmatched: 6. Per the germline V gene, CDR1 is MNHEY and CDR2 is SMNVEV (reference sequence). In DNA form, the CDR3 reads TGTGCCAGCAGCCGACAGGGGGTTATCGGGGAGCTGTTTTTT. Translated, it gives CASSRQGVIGELFF.

The chain has TRBV9 and TRBJ2-1; D gene uncertain. CDR1 and CDR2 from the germline V gene are SGDLS and YYNGEE. The CDR3 extends over 14 amino acids. The V and J ends lost 2 bases and 6 bases respectively, with 12 bases between them. CDR3 coding DNA: TGTGCCAGCAGCGTTGCCCCCTTGGGCAATGAGCAGTTCTTC. Its protein is CASSVAPLGNEQFF.

In this sample, this clone turned up many times. V gene TRBV10-1 combines with J gene TRBJ2-3, with D perhaps being TRBD1 or TRBD2 (6 bases each). The V and J ends lost 2 bases and 8 bases respectively, with 14 bases between them. CDR1 is WNHNN and CDR2 is SYGVQD in the germline V gene (reference sequence). The CDR3 sequence is 14 residues long. CDR3 loop: CASSERWGAGTQYF. The CDR3 nucleotides read TGCGCCAGCAGTGAGAGGTGGGGGGCTGGTACGCAGTATTTT.

This clone was recorded once. This chain joins TRBV9 and TRBJ1-4; no clear D gene. Trimming left V 1 base short and J 3 bases short, with 4 bases between. The CDR3 has 13 residues. The germline CDR1 and CDR2 sequences are SGDLS and YYNGEE. CDR3 loop: CASSVRANEKLFF. The CDR3 coding sequence is TGTGCCAGCAGCGTAAGGGCTAATGAAAAACTGTTTTTT.

The J gene is TRBJ2-1, the V gene TRBV7-8; 11 nucleotides align to TRBD2. Losses at the gene ends were 5 bases for V and 7 bases for J; bases not matched to a gene: 13. The V gene's germline CDR1 is SGHVS and CDR2 FQNEAQ. This CDR3 has 17 amino acids. CDR3 residues: CASSMGTVASGRNEQFF. The DNA for the CDR3 is TGTGCCAGCAGCATGGGGACAGTAGCTAGCGGGAGGAATGAGCAGTTCTTC.

This rearrangement joins TRBV2 to TRBJ2-1; D gene uncertain. The germline V gene has CDR1 SNHLY and CDR2 FYNNEI. Trimming shortened V by 5 bases and J by 9 bases, and 14 bases separated the two germline ends. The CDR3 extends over 13 amino acids. The CDR3 coding sequence is TGTGCCAGCAGTAAGACTCCGACGGGTGAGCAGTTCTTC. Protein sequence: CASSKTPTGEQFF.

CDR3 DNA: TGTGCCAGCAGGGGACCGGGACTGCACGAGCAGTACTTC. Translating gives CASRGPGLHEQYF. The chain is built from TRBV28 and TRBJ2-5; D possibly corresponds to TRBD2 (6 bases). The better agreement between TRBJ2-7 and the DNA end casts doubt on the J call. CDR3 length: 13 residues. Germline CDR1 is MDHEN and CDR2 is SYDVKM.

The V gene is TRBV14, the J gene TRBJ2-2; D gene uncertain. The CDR3 is 14 amino acids. Germline CDR1 and CDR2: SGHDN and FVKESK. V was clipped by 1 base and J by 4 bases, with 7 bases between them. In DNA, the CDR3 is TGTGCCAGCAGCCAAGGTTGGGTCACCGGGGAGCTGTTTTTT. This codes for CASSQGWVTGELFF.

The genes are TRBV9 and TRBJ2-2; no clear D gene. The CDR3 has 15 amino acids. V lost 0 bases and J lost 1, with 7 bases in between. Looked up from germline, CDR1 is SGDLS and CDR2 is YYNGEE. CDR3 sequence reads: CASSVGSWNTGELFF. The CDR3 DNA reads TGTGCCAGCAGCGTAGGGTCCTGGAACACCGGGGAGCTGTTTTTT.

The chain links TRBV29-1 to TRBJ1-4, with unresolved D. CDR1 is SQVTM and CDR2 is ANQGSEA in the germline V gene. The V gene lost 0 bases and the J gene lost 7 bases, with 3 bases spanning the gap. CDR3 length equals 11 residues. DNA for the CDR3: TGCAGCGTTGAAGAAGGTGAAAAACTGTTTTTT. Its protein is CSVEEGEKLFF.

The CDR3 DNA sequence: TGTGCCAGCAGCTTAGCCGGGACAGGGGGCCCTGGAAACACCATATATTTT. Encoded protein: CASSLAGTGGPGNTIYF. The rearrangement joins TRBV7-6 to TRBJ1-3; 12 bases match TRBD1. Germline V gives CDR1 SGHVS, CDR2 FNYEAQ. J gave up 2 bases and V 0 bases, and 2 bases lay outside the gene matches. This CDR3 has 17 amino acids.

The genes are TRBV14 and TRBJ2-7; D gene uncertain. This CDR3 comprises 12 residues. CDR1 and CDR2 (germline): SGHDN, FVKESK. V shed 4 bases and J shed 4 bases, with 8 bases lying between them. Here the CDR3 reads CASSLDLYEQYF. CDR3 DNA: TGTGCCAGCAGCCTGGATCTTTACGAGCAGTACTTC.

The rearrangement uses TRBV7-2 and TRBJ2-3, with TRBD2 identical over 9 bases. The CDR3 has 17 amino acids. Trimming at V came to 4 bases and at J to 3 bases, leaving 11 bases not matched to a gene. Germline V gives CDR1 SGHTA, CDR2 FQGNSA. CDR3 residues: CASSYFGTSLRTDTQYF. The CDR3 bases are TGTGCCAGCAGCTATTTCGGGACTAGCTTACGGACAGATACGCAGTATTTT.

This clone was seen a single time. The chain combines TRBV29-1 with TRBJ2-1; 7 nucleotides match TRBD1. Losses at the gene ends were 3 bases for V and 0 bases for J; bases not matched to a gene: 14. The CDR3 totals 18 residues. Germline V lookup: CDR1 SQVTM, CDR2 ANQGSEA. CDR3 protein: CSVDVGLGGAGSYNEQFF. CDR3 coding DNA: TGCAGCGTTGACGTTGGGTTAGGGGGCGCGGGCTCCTACAATGAGCAGTTCTTC.

To note about this clone: Other DNA sequences within the sample encode an identical CDR3. The chain has TRBV11-2 and TRBJ2-5; maybe TRBD1 (6 bases). Germline values: CDR1 SGHAT, CDR2 FQNNGV. Trimming took off 5 bases at V and 2 bases at J, with 9 bases between the two ends. The CDR3 sequence is 13 residues long. CDR3 region: CASSPGTQETQYF. The CDR3 DNA reads as TGTGCCAGCAGCCCCGGGACACAAGAGACCCAGTACTTC.

The chain links TRBV4-2 to TRBJ2-3, with 10 bases that match TRBD2. Trimming removed 1 base from V and 0 bases from J; junction bases left unmatched: 10. CDR1 LGHNA and CDR2 YNFKEQ come from the germline V gene. This CDR3 has 19 residues. The CDR3: CASSQGTSGTVSSTDTQYF. DNA of the CDR3: TGTGCCAGCAGCCAAGGTACTAGCGGGACGGTTAGTAGCACAGATACGCAGTATTTT.

This sequence joins TRBV10-3 and TRBJ1-2, with 9 bases identical to TRBD1. Germline CDR1 reads ENHRY; CDR2 reads SYGVKD. This CDR3 spans 14 amino acids. J lost 8 bases, V lost 4 bases, and 8 bases had no gene match. The CDR3 DNA reads as TGTGCCATCAGTGCAGGGGGACAGGGTCGGGGCTACACCTTC. This sequence encodes CAISAGGQGRGYTF.

V is TRBV2 and J is TRBJ2-5; the match to TRBD2 covers 7 bases. The CDR3 has 16 amino acids. V gave up 7 bases and J gave up 3 bases; unmatched junction bases: 14. Germline CDR1 reads SNHLY; CDR2 reads FYNNEI. The CDR3 region is CASTAGEGRGKETQYF. DNA of the CDR3: TGTGCCAGCACCGCTGGTGAAGGGAGGGGCAAAGAGACCCAGTACTTC.